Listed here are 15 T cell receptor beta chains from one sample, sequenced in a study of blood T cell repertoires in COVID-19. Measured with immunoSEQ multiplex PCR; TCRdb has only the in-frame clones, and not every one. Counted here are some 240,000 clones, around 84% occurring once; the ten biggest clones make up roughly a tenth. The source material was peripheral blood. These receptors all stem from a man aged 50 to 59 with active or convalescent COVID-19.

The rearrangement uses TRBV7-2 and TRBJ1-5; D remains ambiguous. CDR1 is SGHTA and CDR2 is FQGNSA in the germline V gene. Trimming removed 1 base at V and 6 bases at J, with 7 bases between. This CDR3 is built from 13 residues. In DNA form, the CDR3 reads TGTGCCAGCAGCTTAGGGCAGTCTCAGCCCCAGCATTTT. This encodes CASSLGQSQPQHF.

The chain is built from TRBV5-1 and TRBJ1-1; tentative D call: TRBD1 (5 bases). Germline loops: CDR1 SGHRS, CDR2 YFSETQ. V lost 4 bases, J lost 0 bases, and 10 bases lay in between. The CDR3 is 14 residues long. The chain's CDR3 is CASSIRDLNTEAFF. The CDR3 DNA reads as TGCGCCAGCAGCATCCGGGACTTGAACACTGAAGCTTTCTTT.

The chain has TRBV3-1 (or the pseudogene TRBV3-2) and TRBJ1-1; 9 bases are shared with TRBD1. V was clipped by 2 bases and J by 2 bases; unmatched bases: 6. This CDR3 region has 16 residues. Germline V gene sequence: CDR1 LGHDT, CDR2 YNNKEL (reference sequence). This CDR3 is CASSQSTGGFNTEAFF. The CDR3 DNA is TGTGCCAGCAGCCAATCCACAGGGGGCTTCAACACTGAAGCTTTCTTT.

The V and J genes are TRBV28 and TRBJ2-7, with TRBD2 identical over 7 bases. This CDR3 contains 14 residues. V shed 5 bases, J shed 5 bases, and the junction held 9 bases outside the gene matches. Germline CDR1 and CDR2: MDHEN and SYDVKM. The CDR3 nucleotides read TGTGCCAGCAGTCTCCCCCGGCGGGAGAACGAGCAGTACTTC. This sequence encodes CASSLPRRENEQYF.

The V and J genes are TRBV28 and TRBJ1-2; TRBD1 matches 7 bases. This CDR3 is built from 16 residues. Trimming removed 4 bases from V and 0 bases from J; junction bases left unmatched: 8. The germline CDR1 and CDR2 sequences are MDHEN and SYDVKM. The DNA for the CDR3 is TGTGCCAGCAGTTCGAGACAGGGTCGGGCTAACTATGGCTACACCTTC. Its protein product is CASSSRQGRANYGYTF.

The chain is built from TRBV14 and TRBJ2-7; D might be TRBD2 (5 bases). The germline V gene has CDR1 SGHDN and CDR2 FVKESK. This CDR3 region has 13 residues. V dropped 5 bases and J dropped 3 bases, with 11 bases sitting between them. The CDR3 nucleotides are TGTGCCAGCAGCGTCAACGGGGACTACGAGCAGTACGTC. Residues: CASSVNGDYEQYV.

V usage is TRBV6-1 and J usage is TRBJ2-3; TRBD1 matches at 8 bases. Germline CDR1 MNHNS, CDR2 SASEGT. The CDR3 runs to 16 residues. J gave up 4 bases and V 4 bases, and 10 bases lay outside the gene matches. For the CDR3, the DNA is TGTGCCAGCAGTGGATGGGACAGGTTATTATCAGATACGCAGTATTTT. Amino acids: CASSGWDRLLSDTQYF.

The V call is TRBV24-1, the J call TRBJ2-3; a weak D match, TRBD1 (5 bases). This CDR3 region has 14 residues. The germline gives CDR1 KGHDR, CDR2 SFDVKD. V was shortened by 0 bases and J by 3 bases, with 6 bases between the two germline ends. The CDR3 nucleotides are TGTGCCACCAGTGATTTGCCAGGGACAGATACGCAGTATTTT. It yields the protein CATSDLPGTDTQYF.

The chain's CDR3 is CASSATGAAGNTIYF. The CDR3 bases are TGTGCCAGCAGCGCGACAGGGGCCGCTGGAAACACCATATATTTT. The J gene is TRBJ1-3, the V gene TRBV6-5; 8 nucleotides line up with TRBD1. Unmatched junction bases numbered 6, after V lost 6 bases and J lost 2 bases. Looked up from germline, CDR1 is MNHEY and CDR2 is SVGAGI. The length of the CDR3 is 15 residues.

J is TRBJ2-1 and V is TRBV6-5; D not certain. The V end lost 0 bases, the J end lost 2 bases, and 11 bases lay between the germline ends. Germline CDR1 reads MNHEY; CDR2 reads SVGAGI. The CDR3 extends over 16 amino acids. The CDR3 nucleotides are TGTGCCAGCAGTTACTCGTCAGGATTAACCTACAATGAGCAGTTCTTC. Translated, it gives CASSYSSGLTYNEQFF.

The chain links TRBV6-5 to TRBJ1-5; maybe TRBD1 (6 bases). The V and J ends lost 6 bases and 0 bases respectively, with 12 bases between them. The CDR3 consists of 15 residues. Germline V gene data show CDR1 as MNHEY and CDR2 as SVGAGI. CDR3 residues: CASRPGHHSNQPQHF. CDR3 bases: TGTGCCAGCAGACCGGGACACCATAGCAATCAGCCCCAGCATTTT.

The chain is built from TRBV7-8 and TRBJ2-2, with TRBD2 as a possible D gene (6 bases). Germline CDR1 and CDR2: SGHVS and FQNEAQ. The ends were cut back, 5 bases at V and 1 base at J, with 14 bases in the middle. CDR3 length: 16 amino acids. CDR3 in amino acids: CASSAGWRENTGELFF. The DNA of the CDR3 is TGTGCCAGCAGCGCCGGCTGGCGGGAGAACACCGGGGAGCTGTTTTTT.

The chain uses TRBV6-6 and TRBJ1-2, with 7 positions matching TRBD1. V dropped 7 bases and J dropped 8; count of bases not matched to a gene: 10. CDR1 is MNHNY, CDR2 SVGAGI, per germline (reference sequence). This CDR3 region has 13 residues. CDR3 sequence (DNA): TGTGCCAGCATCTCCAGACAGGGCCAGGGCTACACCTTC. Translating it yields CASISRQGQGYTF.

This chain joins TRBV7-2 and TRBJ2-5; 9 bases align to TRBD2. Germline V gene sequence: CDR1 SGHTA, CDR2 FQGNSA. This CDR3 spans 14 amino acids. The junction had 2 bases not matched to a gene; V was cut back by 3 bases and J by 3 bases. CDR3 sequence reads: CASSFAGGEETQYF. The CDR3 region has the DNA TGTGCCAGCAGCTTTGCGGGGGGGGAAGAGACCCAGTACTTC.

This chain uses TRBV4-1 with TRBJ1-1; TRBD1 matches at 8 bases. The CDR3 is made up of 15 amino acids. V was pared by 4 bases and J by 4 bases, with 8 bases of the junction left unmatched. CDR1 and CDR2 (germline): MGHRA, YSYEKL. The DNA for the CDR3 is TGCGCCAGCAGCCTTTCGGACAGGGCTGGCACTGAAGCTTTCTTT. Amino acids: CASSLSDRAGTEAFF.